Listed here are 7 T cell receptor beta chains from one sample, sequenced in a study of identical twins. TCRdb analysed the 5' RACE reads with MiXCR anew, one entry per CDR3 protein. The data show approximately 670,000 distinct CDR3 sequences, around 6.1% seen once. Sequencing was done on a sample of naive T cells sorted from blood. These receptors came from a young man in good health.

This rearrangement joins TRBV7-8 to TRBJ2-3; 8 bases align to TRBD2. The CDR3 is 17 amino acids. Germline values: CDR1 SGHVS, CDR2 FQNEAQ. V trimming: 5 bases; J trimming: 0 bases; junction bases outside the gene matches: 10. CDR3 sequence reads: CASSPLWASGSTDTQYF. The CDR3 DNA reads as TGTGCCAGCAGCCCTCTTTGGGCTAGCGGGAGCACAGATACGCAGTATTTT.

The CDR3 DNA is TGTGCCAGCAGCGAGGGGGACAAGCAGTTCTTC. Amino acid sequence: CASSEGDKQFF. The chain has TRBV7-9 and TRBJ2-1; maybe TRBD1 (6 bases). The V end lost 5 bases, the J end lost 11 bases, and 10 bases lay between the germline ends. CDR3 length: 11 residues. CDR1 is SEHNR, CDR2 FQNEAQ, per germline (reference sequence).

The CDR3 nucleotides read TGTGCCAGCAGCTTAATTTTTCCGGACAGAAACAATCAGCCCCAGCATTTT. It specifies CASSLIFPDRNNQPQHF. The genes are TRBV7-8 and TRBJ1-5, with D maybe TRBD1 (6 bases). Trimming pared 2 bases from V and 3 bases from J, leaving 17 bases between. Germline V gives CDR1 SGHVS, CDR2 FQNEAQ. The CDR3 is made up of 17 amino acids.

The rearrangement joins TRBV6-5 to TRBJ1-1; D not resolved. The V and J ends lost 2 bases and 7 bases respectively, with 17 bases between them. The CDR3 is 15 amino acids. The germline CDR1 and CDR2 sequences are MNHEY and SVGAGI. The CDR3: CASSYEHGSVGEAFF. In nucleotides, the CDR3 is TGTGCCAGCAGTTACGAGCACGGTAGTGTGGGTGAAGCTTTCTTT.

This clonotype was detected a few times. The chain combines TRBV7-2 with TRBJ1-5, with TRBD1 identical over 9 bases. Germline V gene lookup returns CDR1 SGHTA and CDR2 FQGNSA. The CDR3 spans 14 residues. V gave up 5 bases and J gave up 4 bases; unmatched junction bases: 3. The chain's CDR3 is CASSAQGANQPQHF. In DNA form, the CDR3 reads TGTGCCAGCAGCGCACAGGGGGCAAATCAGCCCCAGCATTTT.

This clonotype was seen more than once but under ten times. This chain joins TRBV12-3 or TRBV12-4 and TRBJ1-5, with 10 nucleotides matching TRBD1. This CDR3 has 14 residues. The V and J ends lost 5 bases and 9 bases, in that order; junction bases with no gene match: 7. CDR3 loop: CASSADRGLGPQHF. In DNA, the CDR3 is TGTGCCAGCAGTGCAGACAGGGGGCTAGGGCCCCAGCATTTT.

CDR3 bases: TGTGCCAGCAGCTCGGCCGAGAACTATGGCTACACCTTC. Translation gives CASSSAENYGYTF. This rearrangement joins TRBV7-6 to TRBJ1-2; D is uncertain. Between the trimmed V and J ends, which lost 4 bases and 2 bases, there was a span of 8 bases. CDR1 is SGHVS and CDR2 is FNYEAQ in the germline V gene. The CDR3 is 13 residues long.